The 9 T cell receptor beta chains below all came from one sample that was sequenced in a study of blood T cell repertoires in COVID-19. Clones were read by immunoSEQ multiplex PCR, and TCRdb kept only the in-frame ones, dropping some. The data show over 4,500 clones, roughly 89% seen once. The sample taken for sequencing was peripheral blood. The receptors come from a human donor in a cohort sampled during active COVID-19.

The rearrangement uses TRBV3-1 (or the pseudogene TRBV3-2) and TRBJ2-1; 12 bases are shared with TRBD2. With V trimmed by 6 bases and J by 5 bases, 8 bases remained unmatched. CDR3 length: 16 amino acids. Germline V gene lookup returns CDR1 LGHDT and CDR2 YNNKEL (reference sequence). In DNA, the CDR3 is TGTGCCAGCAGATCACCCGGGACTAGCGGGCACAATGAGCAGTTCTTC. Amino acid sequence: CASRSPGTSGHNEQFF.

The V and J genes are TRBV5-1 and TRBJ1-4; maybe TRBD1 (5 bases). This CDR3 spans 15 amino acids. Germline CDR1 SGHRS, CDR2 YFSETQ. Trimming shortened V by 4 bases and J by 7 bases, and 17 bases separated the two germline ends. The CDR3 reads CASSPGGNNFEKLFF. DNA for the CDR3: TGCGCCAGCAGCCCGGGGGGGAACAACTTTGAAAAACTGTTTTTT.

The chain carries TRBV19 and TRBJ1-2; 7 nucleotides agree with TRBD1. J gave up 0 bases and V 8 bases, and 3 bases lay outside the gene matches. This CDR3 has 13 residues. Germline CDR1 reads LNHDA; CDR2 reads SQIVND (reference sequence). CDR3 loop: CASGDRANYGYTF. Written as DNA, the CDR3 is TGTGCCAGTGGGGACAGAGCTAACTATGGCTACACCTTC.

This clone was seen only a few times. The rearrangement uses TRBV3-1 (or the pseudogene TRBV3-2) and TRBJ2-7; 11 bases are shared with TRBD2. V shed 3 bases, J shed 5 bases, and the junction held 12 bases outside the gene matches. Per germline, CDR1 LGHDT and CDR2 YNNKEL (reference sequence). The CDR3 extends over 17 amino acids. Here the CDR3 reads CASSHRTRVAGGDEQYF. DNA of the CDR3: TGTGCCAGCAGCCACAGAACTCGGGTAGCGGGAGGGGACGAGCAGTACTTC.

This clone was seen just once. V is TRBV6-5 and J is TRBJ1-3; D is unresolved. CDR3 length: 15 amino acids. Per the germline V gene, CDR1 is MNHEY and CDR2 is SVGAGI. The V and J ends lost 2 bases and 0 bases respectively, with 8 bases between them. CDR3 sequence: CASSYRGGSGNTIYF. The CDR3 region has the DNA TGTGCCAGCAGTTACCGGGGAGGCTCTGGAAACACCATATATTTT.

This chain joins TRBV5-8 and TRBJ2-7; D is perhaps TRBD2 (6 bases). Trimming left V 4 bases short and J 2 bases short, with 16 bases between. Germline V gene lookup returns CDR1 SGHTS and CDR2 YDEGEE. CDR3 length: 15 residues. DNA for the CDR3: TGTGCCAGCAGCAGGAAAAGGAGGGGAGCCTACGAGCAGTACTTC. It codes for CASSRKRRGAYEQYF.

CDR3 coding DNA: TGTGCCAGCAGCCACGCCGGGGGACAGTTAACCTACGAGCAGTACTTC. Translated: CASSHAGGQLTYEQYF. The V gene is TRBV5-6, the J gene TRBJ2-7, with a tentative D call TRBD1 (7 bases). This CDR3 comprises 16 residues. The V gene lost 4 bases and the J gene lost 2 bases, with 19 bases spanning the gap. The V gene's germline CDR1 is SGHDT and CDR2 YYEEEE.

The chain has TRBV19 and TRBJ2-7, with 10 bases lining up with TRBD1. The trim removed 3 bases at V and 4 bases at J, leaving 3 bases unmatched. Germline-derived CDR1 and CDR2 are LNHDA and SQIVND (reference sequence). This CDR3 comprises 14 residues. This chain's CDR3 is CASSMGTGVYEQYF. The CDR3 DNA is TGTGCCAGTAGTATGGGGACAGGGGTATACGAGCAGTACTTC.

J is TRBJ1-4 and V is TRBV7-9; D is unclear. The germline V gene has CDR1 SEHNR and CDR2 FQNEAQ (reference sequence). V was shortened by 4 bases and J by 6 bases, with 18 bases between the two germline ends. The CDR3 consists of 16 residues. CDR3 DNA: TGTGCCAGCAGCTCACCCCTGAGAGGAGGACATGAAAAACTGTTTTTT. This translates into CASSSPLRGGHEKLFF. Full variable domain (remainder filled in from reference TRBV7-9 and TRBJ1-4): DTGVSQNPRHKITKRGQNVTFRCDPISEHNRLYWYRQTLGQGPEFLTYFQNEAQLEKSRLLSDRFSAERPKGSFSTLEIQRTEQGDSAMYLCASSSPLRGGHEKLFFGSGTQLSVL.